The clone carrying this T cell receptor beta chain was recorded many times. Antigen specificity is unknown. J lost 0 bases, V lost 3 bases, and 7 bases had no gene match. This CDR3 has 17 amino acids. Germline CDR1 is DFQATT and CDR2 is SNEGSKA (reference sequence). This record belongs to a study of T-cell reconstitution after alpha-beta-depleted transplantation in children. Preparation of the TCRbeta library was carried out with unique molecular identifiers. TCRdb analysed the PCR reads with MiXCR anew, one entry per CDR3 protein. The table shows about 110,000 distinct CDR3 sequences, with 10% occurring only once. Regarding the study as a whole: High day-60 TCRbeta diversity in some patients came from surviving recipient T cells and thymic progenitors.

The TCR sequence derives from a boy aged 2-9 years with acute lymphoblastic leukemia, due to receive a stem cell transplant. The material was PBMCs, obtained before TCRalphabeta/CD19-depleted stem cell transplant. V and J are TRBV20-1 and TRBJ2-1; 11 bases are a match to TRBD2. The CDR3: CSASLLAGVSSYNEQFF. The DNA for the CDR3 is TGCAGTGCTAGTTTACTAGCGGGAGTCAGCTCCTACAATGAGCAGTTCTTC.